A single T cell receptor (beta chain) is shown here with its context. Its antigen remains unidentified. V was shortened by 7 bases and J by 0 bases, with 28 bases between the two germline ends. The CDR3 has 19 amino acids. Germline V lookup: CDR1 SQVTM, CDR2 ANQGSEA. This entry is derived from a study of Ad26.COV2.S vaccination and SARS-CoV-2 variants. Across the study: Donor got 5x10^10 or 1x10^11 viral particles of Ad26.COV2.S.

Profiling relied on immunoSEQ multiplex PCR, and the TCRdb table lists in-frame clones only, not all of them. The table shows roughly 380,000 clones, with approximately 85% occurring only once. Study findings and constraints: The breadth of spike-specific CD8+ and CD4+ T cell responses after vaccination was reportedly substantial. Analyses that measured TCR breadth and depth may have underestimated total T cell responses.

Specified treatment: over 15 received Ad26.COV2.S at low or high dose, single or two shots; about 5 received placebo; per-sample allocation not given. Sampling was done on day 63 after the first vaccine or placebo injection. This adult donor, from Boston, was 18-55 years old. The chain links TRBV29-1 to TRBJ1-5, with D perhaps matching TRBD1 (6 bases). The sequences come from peripheral blood, collected in a trial of Ad26.COV2.S vaccine versus placebo. The origin of this receptor is a person between 18 and 60 years old who received the Ad26.COV2.S COVID-19 vaccine or a placebo. CDR3 DNA sequence: TGCAGCGCGGTGCTGGGGGCCGTCGTAATAAACTATAGCAATCAGCCCCAGCATTTT. Translation: CSAVLGAVVINYSNQPQHF. The whole variable domain, remainder taken from reference TRBV29-1 and TRBJ1-5, is SAVISQKPSRDICQRGTSLTIQCQVDSQVTMMFWYRQQPGQSLTLIATANQGSEATYESGFVIDKFPISRPNLTFSTLTVSNMSPEDSSIYLCSAVLGAVVINYSNQPQHFGDGTRLSIL.